The rows below give T cell receptor beta chains drawn from one sample of a study of cytomegalovirus exposure and HLA in healthy donors. Data came from immunoSEQ multiplex PCR; TCRdb stores just in-frame clones and leaves some out. The sample holds around 170,000 clones, roughly 84% seen once. The sequenced material came from PBMCs. Source of these receptors: a woman aged 45-65 years in good health and CMV-seropositive. The CDR3 runs from the conserved cysteine through the conserved F or W. The D gene is left open where the match is weak. Only some rows state a clone size, as once, few, many or a class for expanded clones.

cdr3_nt	cdr3_aa	clone_size	d_call	v_call	j_call
TGTGCTAGCAGCCCTAATAGCGGGACTGAGCAGTTCTTC	CASSPNSGTEQFF	NA	TRBD2	TRBV7-7	TRBJ2-1
TGTGCCATCAGTGACCAGGGAAGGAGAACAGGGACGGGGGGTACTGAAGCTTTCTTT	CAISDQGRRTGTGGTEAFF	NA	NA	TRBV10-3	TRBJ1-1
TGTGCCAGCAGTTACGCCGGGACAGATTCCTACGAGCAGTACTTC	CASSYAGTDSYEQYF	NA	TRBD1	TRBV6-6	TRBJ2-7
TGTGCCAGCAGTGAATCAGGGACAGCCTACGAGCAGTACTTC	CASSESGTAYEQYF	NA	TRBD1	TRBV25-1	TRBJ2-7
TGTGCCAGCAGCTTAGGCCATGTCAGAAATAACTATGGCTACACCTTC	CASSLGHVRNNYGYTF	NA	NA	TRBV13	TRBJ1-2
TGTGCCAGCAGTTACGGGACAGTTACTAATGAAAAACTGTTTTTT	CASSYGTVTNEKLFF	NA	TRBD1	TRBV6-5	TRBJ1-4
TGTGCCAGCGGCTCTGGGGGGAAGGCAGATACGCAGTATTTT	CASGSGGKADTQYF	NA	NA	TRBV6-4	TRBJ2-3
TGTGCCAGCAGCTTGGACAGATCGAACACCGGGGAGCTGTTTTTT	CASSLDRSNTGELFF	NA	NA	TRBV5-4	TRBJ2-2
TGTGCCAGCTCACCGCTAAACGGGGTTATGAACACTGAAGCTTTCTTT	CASSPLNGVMNTEAFF	NA	NA	TRBV18	TRBJ1-1
TGTGCCAGCAGTTACGGAGCGGGGGGGTCCTACGAGCAGTACTTC	CASSYGAGGSYEQYF	NA	TRBD2	TRBV6-6	TRBJ2-7
TGTGCCAGCAGCTTAGTGCAGGCACGGAATGAAAAACTGTTTTTT	CASSLVQARNEKLFF	once	NA	TRBV7-9	TRBJ1-4
TGTGCCAGCAGCTCCTCCGCGGAGCAAGAGACCCAGTACTTC	CASSSSAEQETQYF	NA	NA	TRBV7-3	TRBJ2-5
TGTGCCGGAGGGGACTTCCACACGTTGGAGACCCAGTACTTC	CAGGDFHTLETQYF	NA	NA	TRBV7-9	TRBJ2-5
TGTGCCAGCAGCTTATCAATCGGGGAGGGTGAGCAGTTCTTC	CASSLSIGEGEQFF	NA	TRBD2	TRBV7-9	TRBJ2-1
TGTGCCAGCAGCTTAGTCCTCCTTAGCGGGGGCTCAGAGACCCAGTACTTC	CASSLVLLSGGSETQYF	few	TRBD2	TRBV7-8	TRBJ2-5
TGTGCCAGCAGCTTGGGTAGCGGGGGGGCGATTGAGCAGTTCTTC	CASSLGSGGAIEQFF	NA	TRBD2	TRBV11-3	TRBJ2-1
TGTGCCAGCAGCCCGGGGCTAGCGGAGGCAGATACGCAGTATTTT	CASSPGLAEADTQYF	NA	TRBD2	TRBV2	TRBJ2-3
TGTGCCAGCAGCTTAATGGGACAGCGATACACAGATACGCAGTATTTT	CASSLMGQRYTDTQYF	NA	TRBD1	TRBV7-3	TRBJ2-3
TGTGCCAGCTCACCAACAGATAATAGCAATCAGCCCCAGCATTTT	CASSPTDNSNQPQHF	NA	NA	TRBV18	TRBJ1-5
TGTGCCAGCAGCCCAGCGGCGGGGACTCGCGGTGAGCAGTTCTTC	CASSPAAGTRGEQFF	NA	NA	TRBV7-2	TRBJ2-1
TGTGCCAGCAGCGTAGGATTGGGTGGGGGGGGGTCCCACAATGAGCAGTTCTTC	CASSVGLGGGGSHNEQFF	NA	TRBD2	TRBV9	TRBJ2-1
TGTGCCAGCAGCTTAGGGGCGGGGGGACGTGACGGCGAGCAGTACTTC	CASSLGAGGRDGEQYF	NA	TRBD2	TRBV7-9	TRBJ2-7
TGTGCCAGCAGTGAAGCGTGGGACTCGGGGAGCAATCAGCCCCAGCATTTT	CASSEAWDSGSNQPQHF	NA	NA	TRBV6-1	TRBJ1-5
TGTGCCAGCAGCACGGACTGGGGGAGGGATACGCAGTATTTT	CASSTDWGRDTQYF	NA	NA	TRBV13	TRBJ2-3
TGTGCCAGCAGCTTATACAGGGACACAAATTCACCCCTCCACTTT	CASSLYRDTNSPLHF	once	NA	TRBV7-9	TRBJ1-6
TGTGCCAGCAGCTTAGAAGGAGGGGCTAACTACGAGCAGTACTTC	CASSLEGGANYEQYF	NA	NA	TRBV7-8	TRBJ2-7
TGTGCCAGCAGTACTGCCCCTAGCGGAGCCACCGGGGAGCTGTTTTTT	CASSTAPSGATGELFF	NA	TRBD2	TRBV11-2	TRBJ2-2
TGTGCCAGCAGCCAAGGGTTAGGAGGGGCCGAGGGGGAGCAGTACTTC	CASSQGLGGAEGEQYF	NA	NA	TRBV4-2	TRBJ2-7
TGTGCCAGCAGCCCGACAGCGTCCGGCGGGGGACTCCAAGAGACCCAGTACTTC	CASSPTASGGGLQETQYF	NA	TRBD2	TRBV7-2	TRBJ2-5
TGTGCCATCGAAAGGGGCGTCGGTGGCTACACCTTC	CAIERGVGGYTF	NA	NA	TRBV10-3	TRBJ1-2
TGTGCCAGTAGTATAGGACTAGCGGGTCCAGATACGCAGTATTTT	CASSIGLAGPDTQYF	NA	TRBD2	TRBV19	TRBJ2-3
TGTGCCAGCAGCTGGGGACAGGCGAACACTGAAGCTTTCTTT	CASSWGQANTEAFF	NA	TRBD1	TRBV13	TRBJ1-1
TGTGCCAGCAGCCCCGGACATTACAATGAGCAGTTCTTC	CASSPGHYNEQFF	NA	NA	TRBV7-9	TRBJ2-1
TGTGCCAGCAGCCAAGTGCGGACTAGCGGCTACGAGCAGTACTTC	CASSQVRTSGYEQYF	NA	TRBD2	TRBV4-2	TRBJ2-7
TGTGCCAGCAGTTACTCGGGGACACAGGGCCTCTATGGCTACACCTTC	CASSYSGTQGLYGYTF	NA	NA	TRBV6-5	TRBJ1-2
TGTGCCAGCAGCCGCGGGCGGGGGGGGTCTCCCTTCACAGATACGCAGTATTTT	CASSRGRGGSPFTDTQYF	NA	TRBD2	TRBV9	TRBJ2-3
TGTGCCACTAAGGGACAGGGGACCTACGAGCAGTACTTC	CATKGQGTYEQYF	NA	TRBD1	TRBV15	TRBJ2-7
TGTGCCAGTGGGGGGGGTGCTGGCACAGATACGCAGTATTTT	CASGGGAGTDTQYF	NA	TRBD2	TRBV2	TRBJ2-3
TGCGCCAGCAGCCAAGAAACGACGGGGGGGCTGAGAGAGCAGTACTTC	CASSQETTGGLREQYF	NA	TRBD2	TRBV4-3	TRBJ2-7
TGTGCCAGCTCAGTAGCGGGGGCGAACTCCTACGAGCAGTACTTC	CASSVAGANSYEQYF	few	TRBD2	TRBV18	TRBJ2-7
TGTGCCACCTCAAGCCGGGACAGCGCATACAATGAGCAGTTCTTC	CATSSRDSAYNEQFF	NA	TRBD1	TRBV27	TRBJ2-1
TGTGCCAGCAGTTACGGCACTAGCGGACGCTCCTACGAGCAGTACTTC	CASSYGTSGRSYEQYF	NA	TRBD2	TRBV6-6	TRBJ2-7
TGTGCCAGCAGCTTGCAGGGGTGGTCCTACGAGCAGTACTTC	CASSLQGWSYEQYF	NA	NA	TRBV7-9	TRBJ2-7
TGTGCCAGTACGGGGGTTGGGCGGACTAATGAAAAACTGTTTTTT	CASTGVGRTNEKLFF	NA	NA	TRBV19	TRBJ1-4
TGTGCCAGCAGCCCCGGACTAGCCGGCACCGGGGAGCTGTTTTTT	CASSPGLAGTGELFF	NA	TRBD2	TRBV7-3	TRBJ2-2
TGTGCCAGCAGCTCACTAGCGGGGGGAATCACAGATACGCAGTATTTT	CASSSLAGGITDTQYF	once	TRBD2	TRBV7-9	TRBJ2-3
TGCAGTGCTAGCCACACCAATGAAGCTTTCTTT	CSASHTNEAFF	NA	NA	TRBV20-1	TRBJ1-1
TGTGCCAGCAGCTTATCGCGGTCGTCGAATTCACCCCTCCACTTT	CASSLSRSSNSPLHF	once	NA	TRBV7-3	TRBJ1-6